A few counts support the clone carrying this T cell receptor (beta chain). This record belongs to a study of shared clonotypes between healthy human individuals. Germline-derived CDR1 and CDR2 are MGHRA and YSYEKL. V shed 2 bases and J 0 bases; nucleotides not matched to a gene: 4. This CDR3 contains 17 residues. Clones were sequenced by immunoSEQ multiplex PCR, and TCRdb holds only the in-frame ones, with some missing. Seen here are 450,000 to 550,000 clones, 79% observed once, and the top ten hold 10% to 15%. The receptor's source is a woman in her forties in good health. Some clones in this sample may be carry-over from other donors' samples. The sample was PBMCs. The chain is built from TRBV4-1 and TRBJ1-5, with 10 bases aligning to TRBD1. CDR3 sequence: CASSQRQGANSNQPQHF. The CDR3 nucleotides read TGCGCCAGCAGCCAAAGACAGGGGGCGAATAGCAATCAGCCCCAGCATTTT.